One and the same sample provided the 18 T cell receptor beta chains below, sequenced in a study of T cell repertoires in ileal Crohn's disease. TCRdb's copy holds only in-frame clones and misses some; the assay was immunoSEQ multiplex PCR. The data show 2,500 to 3,500 clones, around nine tenths seen once. Time point specified: neoterminal ileum biopsy at postoperative endoscopy, about 6 months after surgery. Sequenced material: ileal tissue. These TCRs come from an adult with Crohn's disease.

Only one count was recorded for this clone. This chain links TRBV6-5 with TRBJ2-7; 7 nucleotides agree with TRBD1. Germline values: CDR1 MNHEY, CDR2 SVGAGI. The CDR3 length is 14 residues. The ends lost 4 bases at V and 4 bases at J; junction bases unmatched: 7. In DNA form, the CDR3 reads TGTGCCAGCAGTTCGACAGGGCGCATATACGAGCAGTACTTC. Amino acid sequence: CASSSTGRIYEQYF.

The chain couples TRBV20-1 to TRBJ1-4, with D uncertain. Germline V lookup: CDR1 DFQATT, CDR2 SNEGSKA (reference sequence). The V and J ends lost 6 bases and 8 bases respectively, with 10 bases between them. This CDR3 contains 11 residues. CDR3 protein: CSALEGEKLFF. CDR3 nucleotide sequence: TGCAGTGCCCTAGAAGGGGAAAAACTGTTTTTT.

The CDR3 region has the DNA TGTGCCAGCAGTACCTTTGGAGGAGGAGAAGCTTTCTTT. Translation gives CASSTFGGGEAFF. V is TRBV6-1 and J is TRBJ1-1; D gene ambiguous. V dropped 5 bases and J dropped 8 bases, with 15 bases sitting between them. The CDR3 is 13 amino acids. Germline assignment: CDR1 MNHNS and CDR2 SASEGT.

The rearrangement links TRBV5-4 to TRBJ2-7, with 8 bases aligning to TRBD1. The CDR3 is 15 amino acids. The V and J ends lost 3 bases and 7 bases, in that order; junction bases with no gene match: 12. Per the germline V gene, CDR1 is SGHNT and CDR2 is YYREEE (reference sequence). The CDR3 is CASSSKGQAEGEQYF. In nucleotides, the CDR3 is TGTGCCAGCAGCTCAAAGGGACAGGCCGAGGGAGAGCAGTACTTC.

The chain links TRBV13 to TRBJ2-3, with unresolved D. V was shortened by 6 bases and J by 5 bases, with 6 bases between the two germline ends. Germline assignment: CDR1 PRHDT and CDR2 FYEKMQ (reference sequence). The CDR3 covers 11 residues. The CDR3 here is CASSSEDTQYF. CDR3 nucleotides: TGTGCCAGCAGTTCGGAAGATACGCAGTATTTT.

The chain uses TRBV19 and TRBJ1-1; no definite D call. Germline CDR1 reads LNHDA; CDR2 reads SQIVND (reference sequence). The V and J ends lost 6 bases and 0 bases respectively, with 11 bases between them. The length of the CDR3 is 14 residues. The CDR3: CASRTRALNTEAFF. CDR3 nucleotides: TGTGCCAGTAGGACGAGGGCGTTGAACACTGAAGCTTTCTTT.

This chain uses TRBV10-1 with TRBJ1-6; TRBD1 aligns across 7 bases. Germline lookup yields CDR1 WNHNN and CDR2 SYGVQD (reference sequence). The CDR3 totals 14 residues. The V and J ends lost 5 bases and 7 bases, in that order; junction bases with no gene match: 5. CDR3 in DNA: TGCGCCAGCAGTCGGGACAGCGCGAATTCACCCCTCCACTTT. Its protein is CASSRDSANSPLHF.

This clone has a single count. The chain couples TRBV11-3 to TRBJ1-1; D not resolved. Trimming pared 5 bases from V and 8 bases from J, leaving 18 bases between. Germline CDR1 reads SGHNT; CDR2 reads YENEEA. CDR3 length: 14 amino acids. The chain's CDR3 is CASSLGPGGKEAFF. The CDR3 DNA is TGTGCCAGCAGCCTTGGACCGGGAGGGAAGGAAGCTTTCTTT.

In its sample, this clone was seen a few times. The J gene is TRBJ1-5, the V gene TRBV7-9, with TRBD1 matching 8 bases. Germline CDR1 SEHNR, CDR2 FQNEAQ (reference sequence). Germline trimming cut 4 bases from V and 4 bases from J; bases unmatched to any gene: 6. CDR3 length equals 15 residues. This chain's CDR3 is CASSSTGANNQPQHF. DNA of the CDR3: TGTGCCAGCAGCTCGACAGGGGCGAATAATCAGCCCCAGCATTTT.

The chain couples TRBV5-6 to TRBJ1-5, with D tentatively TRBD1 (5 bases). Trimming took 0 bases from V and 3 from J, leaving 10 bases between them. The CDR3 consists of 15 residues. Germline-derived CDR1 and CDR2 are SGHDT and YYEEEE. CDR3 sequence reads: CASSLAMTDNQPQHF. In nucleotides, the CDR3 is TGTGCCAGCAGCTTGGCCATGACAGACAATCAGCCCCAGCATTTT. The whole variable domain, remainder taken from reference TRBV5-6 and TRBJ1-5, is DAGVTQSPTHLIKTRGQQVTLRCSPKSGHDTVSWYQQALGQGPQFIFQYYEEEERQRGNFPDRFSGHQFPNYSSELNVNALLLGDSALYLCASSLAMTDNQPQHFGDGTRLSIL.

The CDR3 here is CASSSPPGLGTNTGELFF. CDR3 coding DNA: TGCGCCAGCAGCAGCCCCCCAGGGCTTGGTACGAACACCGGGGAGCTGTTTTTT. The chain links TRBV5-1 to TRBJ2-2, with D possibly TRBD1 on 5 matching bases. CDR1 and CDR2 from the germline V gene are SGHRS and YFSETQ. The CDR3 is 18 residues long. V lost 4 bases, J lost 0 bases, and 19 bases lay in between.

This chain connects TRBV7-2 to TRBJ1-5; tentatively, D is TRBD1 (5 bases). This CDR3 region has 14 residues. CDR1 and CDR2 from the germline V gene are SGHTA and FQGNSA. Between the trimmed V and J ends, which lost 5 bases and 3 bases, there was a span of 11 bases. CDR3 in amino acids: CASSPDSFNQPQHF. For the CDR3, the DNA is TGTGCCAGCAGCCCCGACAGTTTCAATCAGCCCCAGCATTTT. Complete variable domain (other parts from reference TRBV7-2 and TRBJ1-5): GAGVSQSPSNKVTEKGKDVELRCDPISGHTALYWYRQSLGQGLEFLIYFQGNSAPDKSGLPSDRFSAERTGGSVSTLTIQRTQQEDSAVYLCASSPDSFNQPQHFGDGTRLSIL.

The V and J genes are TRBV2 and TRBJ1-4; 10 bases map to TRBD1. The V gene's germline CDR1 is SNHLY and CDR2 FYNNEI. Trimming removed 6 bases from V and 10 bases from J; junction bases left unmatched: 11. This CDR3 spans 15 amino acids. In DNA, the CDR3 is TGTGCCAGCAGAAAAACCGGGACAGGGGTCGGAAAACTGTTTTTT. Protein product: CASRKTGTGVGKLFF.

The V call is TRBV11-2, the J call TRBJ2-7; 7 bases fit TRBD1. Germline values: CDR1 SGHAT, CDR2 FQNNGV. Losses at the gene ends were 4 bases for V and 2 bases for J; bases not matched to a gene: 14. The length of the CDR3 is 17 residues. This CDR3 reads CASSSDSRDSVAYEQYF. CDR3 DNA: TGTGCCAGCAGCTCGGACTCACGGGACAGCGTAGCCTACGAGCAGTACTTC.

The chain combines TRBV2 with TRBJ1-5, with 8 bases lining up with TRBD1. V shed 9 bases and J 4 bases; nucleotides not matched to a gene: 8. Germline assignment: CDR1 SNHLY and CDR2 FYNNEI. There are 14 residues in the CDR3. The CDR3 region is CASAGTGINQPQHF. Written as DNA, the CDR3 is TGTGCCAGTGCCGGGACAGGAATAAATCAGCCCCAGCATTTT.

As to this clone: An end of the junction differs from the germline gene, which may be a read error. The V gene is TRBV7-7, the J gene TRBJ2-2; D may match TRBD1 or TRBD2 (5 bases each). Per the germline V gene, CDR1 is SSHAT and CDR2 is FNYEAQ (reference sequence). The CDR3 contains 14 residues. The CDR3 DNA sequence: TGTGCTAGCAGCCCCGATTTGGGGGCCGGGGAGCTGTTTTTT. Its protein product is CASSPDLGAGELFF.

CDR3 coding DNA: TGCGCCAGCAGCCCAGGAGCGGGATTCGGTGAAGCTTTCTTT. Amino acids: CASSPGAGFGEAFF. V and J are TRBV5-1 and TRBJ1-1; no clear D. This CDR3 has 14 amino acids. Germline lookup yields CDR1 SGHRS and CDR2 YFSETQ. The ends were cut back, 4 bases at V and 7 bases at J, with 17 bases in the middle.

This chain joins TRBV18 and TRBJ1-2; 8 nucleotides match TRBD1. This CDR3 is built from 18 residues. Germline V gene lookup returns CDR1 KGHSH and CDR2 LQKENI. V shed 0 bases, J shed 2 bases, and the junction held 11 bases outside the gene matches. The CDR3 protein is CASSPPSGQGLGNYGYTF. In DNA form, the CDR3 reads TGTGCCAGCTCACCACCGTCCGGACAGGGTCTAGGGAACTATGGCTACACCTTC.